This T cell receptor beta chain originates from a study of blood T cell repertoires in COVID-19 (dated by TCRdb to 2020 to 2022). Concerning the study at large: Collaborator samples came from the United States, Italy and Spain and covered acute and convalescent phases of COVID-19. The repertoires were released in a freely available public database intended as a resource for research on the immune response to SARS-CoV-2. The prospective study material was composed of cDNA or gDNA derived from T cells, B-cell-depleted T cells, or PBMCs. The sample metadata nearly always contained a de-identified subject ID, COVID-19 status, age in years and sex. Where available, HLA class I and class II types were obtained from metadata supplied by the sample provider rather than from assay-based typing. Samples came from the ongoing ImmuneRACE study (first 160 participants) plus 1,254 subjects from 6 global collaborators. The dataset comprised deeply sampled blood TCRbeta repertoires from subjects exposed to, actively infected with, or recovered from COVID-19.

Whole blood was collected in K2EDTA tubes by collaborating institutions according to the institutions' own protocols. For TCRbeta analysis, collaborator samples were shipped as frozen whole blood, as isolated PBMCs, or as DNA extracted from either sample type. From the cysteine up to the phenylalanine, the CDR3 has a length of 13 residues. CDR3 DNA only is kept here, 39 bases in frame from base 1. Reading the germline V gene gives CDR1 MNHEY and CDR2 SVGAGI. The junction shows trimming of 8 bases on V and 3 bases on J, and the gene matches do not reach 3 bases of it. TCRbeta CDR3 regions were amplified from genomic DNA using the immunoSEQ Assay, a bias-controlled multiplex PCR. As for the authors' bioinformatics: The number of nucleated cells in each sample was estimated from the amplification of reference gene primers within the assay. Sequence reads were collapsed and filtered to measure the absolute abundance of every unique TCRbeta CDR3 rearrangement. For each sample, productive Simpson clonality was calculated as the square root of Simpson's diversity index across productive rearrangements. TCRdb retrieved this table from immuneACCESS and kept in-frame rearrangements only. Not all clones are present; in checked studies, unresolved V genes account for under half, and no reason is known for the remainder. The V and J calls and clone size are taken from that table; D and trimming were inferred from the DNA. The sample table records approximately 220,000 clones; approximately 90% of these occur just once. The ten top clones hold 4.4% of the sample.

What the authors observed across the whole study: Clinical and demographic metadata were provided uncurated, with the amount varying by source and participant.

In the case of this clone: Its antigen target is currently unknown. No much larger clonotype is one base removed from it; base qualities were not supplied.

The source material was peripheral blood. The source of this sequence is a man over 45 with acute or convalescent COVID-19. The chain is made from TRBV6-5 and TRBJ2-4, with TRBD1 identical over 8 junction bases. The CDR3 has the sequence CASRGTGKNIQYF. The nucleotide sequence reads as follows: TGTGCCAGCCGGGGGACAGGCAAAAACATTCAGTACTTC.